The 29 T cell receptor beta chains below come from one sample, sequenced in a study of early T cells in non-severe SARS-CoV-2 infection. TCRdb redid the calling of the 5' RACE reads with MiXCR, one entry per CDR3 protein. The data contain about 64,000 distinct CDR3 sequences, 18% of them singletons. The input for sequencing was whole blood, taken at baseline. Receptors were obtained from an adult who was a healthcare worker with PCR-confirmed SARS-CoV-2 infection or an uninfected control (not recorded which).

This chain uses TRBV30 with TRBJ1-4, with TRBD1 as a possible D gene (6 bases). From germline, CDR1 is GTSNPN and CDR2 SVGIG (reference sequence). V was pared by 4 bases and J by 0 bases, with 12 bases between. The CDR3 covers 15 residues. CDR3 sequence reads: CAWNSRGSTNEKLFF. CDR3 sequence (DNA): TGTGCCTGGAATTCGAGGGGGTCAACTAATGAAAAACTGTTTTTT.

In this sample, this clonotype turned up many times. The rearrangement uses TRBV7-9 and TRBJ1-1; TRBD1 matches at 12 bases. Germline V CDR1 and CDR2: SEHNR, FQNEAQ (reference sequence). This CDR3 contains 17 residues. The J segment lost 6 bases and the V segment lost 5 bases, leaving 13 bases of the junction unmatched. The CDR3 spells CASSHGRGQGAWAEAFF. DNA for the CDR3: TGTGCCAGCAGCCACGGGAGGGGACAGGGGGCTTGGGCTGAAGCTTTCTTT.

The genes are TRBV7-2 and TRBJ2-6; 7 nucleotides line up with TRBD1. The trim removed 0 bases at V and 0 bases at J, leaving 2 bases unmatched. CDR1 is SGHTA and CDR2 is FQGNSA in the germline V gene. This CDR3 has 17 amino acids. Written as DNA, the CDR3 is TGTGCCAGCAGCTTAGCTGCAGGGGGCTCTGGGGCCAACGTCCTGACTTTC. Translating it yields CASSLAAGGSGANVLTF.

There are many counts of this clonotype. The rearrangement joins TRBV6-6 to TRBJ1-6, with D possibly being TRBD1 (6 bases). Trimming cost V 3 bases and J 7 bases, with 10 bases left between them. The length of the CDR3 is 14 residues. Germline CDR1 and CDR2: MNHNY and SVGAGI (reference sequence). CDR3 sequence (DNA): TGTGCCAGCAGTTATGGGGACATCAATTCACCCCTCCACTTT. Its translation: CASSYGDINSPLHF.

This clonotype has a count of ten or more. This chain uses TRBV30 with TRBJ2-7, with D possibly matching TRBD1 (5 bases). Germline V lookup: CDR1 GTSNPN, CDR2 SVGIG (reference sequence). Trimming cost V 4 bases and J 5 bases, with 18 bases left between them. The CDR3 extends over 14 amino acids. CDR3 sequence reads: CAWTSWGRYNEQYF. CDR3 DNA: TGTGCCTGGACTTCTTGGGGCAGGTACAACGAGCAGTACTTC.

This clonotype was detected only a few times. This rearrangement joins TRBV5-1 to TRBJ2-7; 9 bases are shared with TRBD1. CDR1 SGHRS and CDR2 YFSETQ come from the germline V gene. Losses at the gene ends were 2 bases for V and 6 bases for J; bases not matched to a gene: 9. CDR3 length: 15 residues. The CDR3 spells CASSFSGTGFVEQYF. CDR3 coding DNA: TGCGCCAGCAGCTTCTCCGGGACAGGGTTCGTCGAGCAGTACTTC.

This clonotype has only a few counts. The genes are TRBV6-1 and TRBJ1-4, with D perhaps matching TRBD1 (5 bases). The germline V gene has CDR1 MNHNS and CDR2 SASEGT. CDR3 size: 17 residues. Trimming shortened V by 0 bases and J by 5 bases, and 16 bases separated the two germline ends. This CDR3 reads CASSEALGRALNEKLFF. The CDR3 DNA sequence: TGTGCCAGCAGTGAAGCGCTTGGCAGGGCCTTAAATGAAAAACTGTTTTTT.

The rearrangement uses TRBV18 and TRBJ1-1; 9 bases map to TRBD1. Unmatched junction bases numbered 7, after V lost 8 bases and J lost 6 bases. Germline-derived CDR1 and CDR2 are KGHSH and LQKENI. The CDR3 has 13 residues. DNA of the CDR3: TGTGCCAGCGGAACAGGGGGCGGATCTGAAGCTTTCTTT. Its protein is CASGTGGGSEAFF. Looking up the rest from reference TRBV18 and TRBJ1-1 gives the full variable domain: NAGVMQNPRHLVRRRGQEARLRCSPMKGHSHVYWYRQLPEEGLKFMVYLQKENIIDESGMPKERFSAEFPKEGPSILRIQQVVRGDSAAYFCASGTGGGSEAFFGQGTRLTVV.

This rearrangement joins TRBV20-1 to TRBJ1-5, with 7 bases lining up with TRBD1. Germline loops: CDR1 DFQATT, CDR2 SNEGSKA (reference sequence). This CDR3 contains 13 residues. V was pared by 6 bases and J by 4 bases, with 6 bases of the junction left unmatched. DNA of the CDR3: TGCAGTGCGACGACAGGGATTAATCAGCCCCAGCATTTT. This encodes CSATTGINQPQHF.

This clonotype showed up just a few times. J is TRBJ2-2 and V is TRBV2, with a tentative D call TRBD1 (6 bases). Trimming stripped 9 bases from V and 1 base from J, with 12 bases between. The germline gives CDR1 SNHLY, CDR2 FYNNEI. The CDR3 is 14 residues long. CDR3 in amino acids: CARHRELNTGELFF. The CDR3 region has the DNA TGTGCCAGACACAGGGAGTTGAACACCGGGGAGCTGTTTTTT.

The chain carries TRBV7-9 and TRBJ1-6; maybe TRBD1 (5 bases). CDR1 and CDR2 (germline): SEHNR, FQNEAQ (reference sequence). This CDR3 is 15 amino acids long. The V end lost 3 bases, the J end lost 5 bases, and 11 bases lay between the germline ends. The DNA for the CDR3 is TGTGCCAGCAGCTTTAGGGACGCCAATAATTCACCCCTCCACTTT. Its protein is CASSFRDANNSPLHF. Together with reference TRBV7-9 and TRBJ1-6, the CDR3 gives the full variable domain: DTGVSQNPRHKITKRGQNVTFRCDPISEHNRLYWYRQTLGQGPEFLTYFQNEAQLEKSRLLSDRFSAERPKGSFSTLEIQRTEQGDSAMYLCASSFRDANNSPLHFGNGTRLTVT.

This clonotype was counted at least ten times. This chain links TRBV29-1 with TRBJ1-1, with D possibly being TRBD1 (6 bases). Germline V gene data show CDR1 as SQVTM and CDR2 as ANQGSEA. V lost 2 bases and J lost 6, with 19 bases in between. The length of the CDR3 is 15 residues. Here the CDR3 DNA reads TGCAGCGTTGAAAATTTCGGGGGGGCACACCCTGAAGCTTTCTTT. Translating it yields CSVENFGGAHPEAFF.

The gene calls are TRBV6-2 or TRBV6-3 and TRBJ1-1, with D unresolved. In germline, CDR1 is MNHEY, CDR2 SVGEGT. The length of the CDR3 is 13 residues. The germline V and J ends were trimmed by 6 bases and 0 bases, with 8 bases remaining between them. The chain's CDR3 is CASRREMNTEAFF. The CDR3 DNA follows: TGTGCCAGCAGACGGGAAATGAACACTGAAGCTTTCTTT.

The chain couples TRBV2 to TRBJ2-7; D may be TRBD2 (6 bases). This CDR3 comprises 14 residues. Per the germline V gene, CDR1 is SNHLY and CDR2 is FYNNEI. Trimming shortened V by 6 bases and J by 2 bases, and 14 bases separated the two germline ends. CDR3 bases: TGTGCCAGCAGCGTCGGACGGGGGACCTACGAGCAGTACTTC. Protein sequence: CASSVGRGTYEQYF.

The CDR3 sequence: CASSPKRTTGELFF. DNA of the CDR3: TGTGCCAGCAGTCCCAAACGGACCACCGGGGAGCTGTTTTTT. The chain uses TRBV12-3 or TRBV12-4 and TRBJ2-2; no reliable D call. The V gene lost 5 bases and the J gene lost 4 bases, with 11 bases spanning the gap. The CDR3 sequence is 14 residues long.

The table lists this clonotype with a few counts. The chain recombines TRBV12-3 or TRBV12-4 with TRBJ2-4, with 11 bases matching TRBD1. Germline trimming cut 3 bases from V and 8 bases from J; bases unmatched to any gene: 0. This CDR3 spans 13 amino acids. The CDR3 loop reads CASSLGQGDIQYF. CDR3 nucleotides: TGTGCCAGCAGTTTGGGACAGGGGGACATTCAGTACTTC.

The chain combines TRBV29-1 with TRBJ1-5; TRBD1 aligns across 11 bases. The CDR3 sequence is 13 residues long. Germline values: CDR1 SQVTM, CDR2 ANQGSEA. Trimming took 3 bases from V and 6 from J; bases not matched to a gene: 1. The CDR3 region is CSVEGTGGQPQHF. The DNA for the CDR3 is TGCAGCGTTGAGGGGACAGGGGGTCAGCCCCAGCATTTT.

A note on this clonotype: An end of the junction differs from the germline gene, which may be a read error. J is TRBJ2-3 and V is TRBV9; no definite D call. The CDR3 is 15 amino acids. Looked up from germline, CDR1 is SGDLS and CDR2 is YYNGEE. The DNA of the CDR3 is TGTACCAGCAGCGTAGGCAGCGTAAGCACAGATACGCAGTATTTT. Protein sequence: CTSSVGSVSTDTQYF.

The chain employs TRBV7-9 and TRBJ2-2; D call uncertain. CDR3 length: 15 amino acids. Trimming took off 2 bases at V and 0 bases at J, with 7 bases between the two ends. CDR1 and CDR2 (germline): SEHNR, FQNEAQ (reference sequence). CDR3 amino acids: CASSLQTSNTGELFF. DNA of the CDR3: TGTGCCAGCAGCTTACAGACCTCGAACACCGGGGAGCTGTTTTTT.

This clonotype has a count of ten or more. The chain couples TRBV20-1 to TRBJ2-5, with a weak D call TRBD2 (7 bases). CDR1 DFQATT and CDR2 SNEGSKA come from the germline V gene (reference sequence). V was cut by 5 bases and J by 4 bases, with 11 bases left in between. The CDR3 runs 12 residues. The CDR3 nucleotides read TGCAGTGCTGGGGGGGGCCGAGAGACCCAGTACTTC. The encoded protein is CSAGGGRETQYF.

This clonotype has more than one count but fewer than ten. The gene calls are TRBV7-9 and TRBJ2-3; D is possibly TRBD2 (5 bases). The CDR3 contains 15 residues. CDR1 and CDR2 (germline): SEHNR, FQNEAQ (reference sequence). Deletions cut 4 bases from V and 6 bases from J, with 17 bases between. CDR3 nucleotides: TGTGCCAGCAGCTCCCCCGTCCGAACTAGGGATACGCAGTATTTT. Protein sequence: CASSSPVRTRDTQYF.

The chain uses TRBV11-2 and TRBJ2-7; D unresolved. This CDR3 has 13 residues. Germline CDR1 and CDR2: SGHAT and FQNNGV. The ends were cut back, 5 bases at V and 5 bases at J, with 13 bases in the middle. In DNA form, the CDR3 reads TGTGCCAGCAGCCCTGGACGGTCCAACGAGCAGTACTTC. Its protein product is CASSPGRSNEQYF.

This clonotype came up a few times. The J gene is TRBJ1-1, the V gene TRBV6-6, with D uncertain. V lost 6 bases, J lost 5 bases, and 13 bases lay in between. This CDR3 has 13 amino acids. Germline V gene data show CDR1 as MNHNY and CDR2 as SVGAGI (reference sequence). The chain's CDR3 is CASSSASWTEAFF. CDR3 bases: TGTGCCAGCAGCAGCGCGAGTTGGACTGAAGCTTTCTTT.

The CDR3 is CASSNPGQGLTGELFF. The CDR3 DNA sequence: TGTGCCAGCAGTAATCCGGGACAGGGACTCACCGGGGAGCTGTTTTTT. The rearrangement uses TRBV7-9 and TRBJ2-2, with 9 bases that match TRBD1. The ends lost 6 bases at V and 4 bases at J; junction bases unmatched: 9. The CDR3 spans 16 residues. The germline CDR1 and CDR2 sequences are SEHNR and FQNEAQ (reference sequence). Complete variable domain (other parts from reference TRBV7-9 and TRBJ2-2): DTGVSQNPRHKITKRGQNVTFRCDPISEHNRLYWYRQTLGQGPEFLTYFQNEAQLEKSRLLSDRFSAERPKGSFSTLEIQRTEQGDSAMYLCASSNPGQGLTGELFFGEGSRLTVL.

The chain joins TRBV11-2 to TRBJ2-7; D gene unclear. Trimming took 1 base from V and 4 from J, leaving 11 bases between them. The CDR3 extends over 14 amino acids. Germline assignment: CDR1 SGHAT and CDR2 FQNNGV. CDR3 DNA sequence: TGTGCCAGCAGCTTAGGTCCAGGCCAATACGAGCAGTACTTC. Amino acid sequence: CASSLGPGQYEQYF.

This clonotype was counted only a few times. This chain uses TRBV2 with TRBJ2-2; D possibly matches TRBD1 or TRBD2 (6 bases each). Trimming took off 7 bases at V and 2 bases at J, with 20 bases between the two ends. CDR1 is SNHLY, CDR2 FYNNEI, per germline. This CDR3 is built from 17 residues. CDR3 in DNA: TGTGCCAGCAAGAAAATGTTCGGGGGCCAAAACACCGGGGAGCTGTTTTTT. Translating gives CASKKMFGGQNTGELFF.

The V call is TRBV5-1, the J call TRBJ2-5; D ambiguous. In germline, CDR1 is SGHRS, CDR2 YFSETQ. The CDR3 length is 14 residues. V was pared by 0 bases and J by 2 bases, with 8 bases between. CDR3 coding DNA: TGCGCCAGCAGCTTGGAAGGGAAACAAGAGACCCAGTACTTC. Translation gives CASSLEGKQETQYF.

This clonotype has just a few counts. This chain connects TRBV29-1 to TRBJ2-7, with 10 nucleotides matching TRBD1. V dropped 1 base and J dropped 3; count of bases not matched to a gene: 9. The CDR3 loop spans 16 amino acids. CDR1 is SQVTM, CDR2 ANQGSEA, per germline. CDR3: CSVEGVGDRGGYEQYF. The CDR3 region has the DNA TGCAGCGTTGAAGGTGTGGGGGACAGGGGAGGCTACGAGCAGTACTTC.

The CDR3 reads CASSGQGTLLDEAFF. The CDR3 DNA reads as TGTGCCAGCTCCGGACAGGGGACACTTTTGGACGAAGCTTTCTTT. This chain connects TRBV7-8 to TRBJ1-1; 9 bases are a match to TRBD1. The germline gives CDR1 SGHVS, CDR2 FQNEAQ. This CDR3 is built from 15 residues. Losses at the gene ends were 8 bases for V and 8 bases for J; bases not matched to a gene: 15.